This T cell receptor (beta chain) was sequenced during a study of T cells in Graves' hyperthyroidism and ophthalmopathy. About the research overall: Before any treatment, at initial diagnosis, peripheral blood was collected.

Each 10 ml fresh peripheral blood draw supplied the PBMCs. Amplified regions were TCR beta CDR3 sequences from RNA transcripts. With the HTBI primer set, the TCR CDR3 went through a first round of RT-PCR. In TCRdb, the multiplex PCR reads were re-called with MiXCR into one record per CDR3 protein. This sample has around 690,000 distinct CDR3 sequences, with less than 25% found just once. The study, taken as a whole, reports: Ophthalmopathy onset followed model prediction by a median roughly six months. Within blood appeared most thyroid clonotypes that had expanded above 0.001.

Details on this clonotype: The target antigen is unknown.

The sample comprised blood. This clonotype was sampled from a man between 25 and 39 years old with Graves' ophthalmopathy.

CDR3 DNA sequence: TGTGCCAGCAGTTACGGCGGGACAGGGAATGAAAAACTGTTTTTT. Protein: CASSYGGTGNEKLFF. The V and J genes are TRBV6-1 and TRBJ1-4; 9 positions agree with TRBD1. The germline gives CDR1 MNHNS, CDR2 SASEGT. With V trimmed by 5 bases and J by 5 bases, 6 bases remained unmatched. The CDR3 contains 15 residues.